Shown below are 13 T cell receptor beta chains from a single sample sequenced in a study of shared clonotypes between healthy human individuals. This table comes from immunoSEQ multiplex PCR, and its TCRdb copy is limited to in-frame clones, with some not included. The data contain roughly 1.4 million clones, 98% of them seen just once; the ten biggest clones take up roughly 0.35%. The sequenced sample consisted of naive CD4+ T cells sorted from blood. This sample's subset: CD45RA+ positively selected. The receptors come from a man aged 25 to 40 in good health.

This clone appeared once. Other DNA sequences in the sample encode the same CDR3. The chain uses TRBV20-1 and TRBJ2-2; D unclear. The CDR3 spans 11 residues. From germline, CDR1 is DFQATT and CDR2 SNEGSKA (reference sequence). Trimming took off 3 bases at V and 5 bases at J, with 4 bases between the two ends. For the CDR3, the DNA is TGCAGTGCTAGTAGAACCGGGGAGCTGTTTTTT. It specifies CSASRTGELFF.

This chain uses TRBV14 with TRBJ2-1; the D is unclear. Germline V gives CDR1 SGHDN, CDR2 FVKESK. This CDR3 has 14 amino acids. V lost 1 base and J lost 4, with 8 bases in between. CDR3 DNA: TGTGCCAGCAGCCAAGTTAAGCGTTACAATGAGCAGTTCTTC. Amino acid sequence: CASSQVKRYNEQFF.

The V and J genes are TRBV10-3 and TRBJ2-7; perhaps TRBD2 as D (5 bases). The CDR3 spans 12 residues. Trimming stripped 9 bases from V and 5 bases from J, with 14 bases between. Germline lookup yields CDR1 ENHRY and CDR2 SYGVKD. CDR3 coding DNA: TGTGCCATTTCTGAGGAGGCGGACGAGCAGTACTTC. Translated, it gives CAISEEADEQYF.

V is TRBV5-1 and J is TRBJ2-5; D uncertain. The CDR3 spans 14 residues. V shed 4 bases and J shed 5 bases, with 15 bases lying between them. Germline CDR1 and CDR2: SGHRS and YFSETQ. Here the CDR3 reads CASSKANIGETQYF. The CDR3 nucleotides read TGCGCCAGCAGCAAGGCCAATATCGGGGAGACCCAGTACTTC. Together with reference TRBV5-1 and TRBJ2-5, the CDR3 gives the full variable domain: KAGVTQTPRYLIKTRGQQVTLSCSPISGHRSVSWYQQTPGQGLQFLFEYFSETQRNKGNFPGRFSGRQFSNSRSEMNVSTLELGDSALYLCASSKANIGETQYFGPGTRLLVL.

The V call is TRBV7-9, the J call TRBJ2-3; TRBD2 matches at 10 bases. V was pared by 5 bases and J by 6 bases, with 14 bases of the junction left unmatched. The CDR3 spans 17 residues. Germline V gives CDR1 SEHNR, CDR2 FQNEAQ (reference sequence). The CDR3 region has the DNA TGTGCCAGCAGCGGACGGCTAGCGGGAGTATCCATCGATACGCAGTATTTT. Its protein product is CASSGRLAGVSIDTQYF.

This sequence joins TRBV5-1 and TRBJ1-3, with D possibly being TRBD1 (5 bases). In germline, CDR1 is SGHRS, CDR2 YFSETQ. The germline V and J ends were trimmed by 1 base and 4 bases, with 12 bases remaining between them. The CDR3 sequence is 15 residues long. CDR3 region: CASSLQGLGGNTIYF. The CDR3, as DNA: TGCGCCAGCAGCTTGCAGGGCCTGGGGGGAAACACCATATATTTT.

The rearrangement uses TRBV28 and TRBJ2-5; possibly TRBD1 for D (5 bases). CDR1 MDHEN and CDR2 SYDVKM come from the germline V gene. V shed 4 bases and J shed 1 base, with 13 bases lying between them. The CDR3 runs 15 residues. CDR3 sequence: CASSSPWTTQETQYF. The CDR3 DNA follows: TGTGCCAGCAGTTCCCCCTGGACAACCCAAGAGACCCAGTACTTC. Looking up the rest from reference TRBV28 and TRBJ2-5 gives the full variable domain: DVKVTQSSRYLVKRTGEKVFLECVQDMDHENMFWYRQDPGLGLRLIYFSYDVKMKEKGDIPEGYSVSREKKERFSLILESASTNQTSMYLCASSSPWTTQETQYFGPGTRLLVL.

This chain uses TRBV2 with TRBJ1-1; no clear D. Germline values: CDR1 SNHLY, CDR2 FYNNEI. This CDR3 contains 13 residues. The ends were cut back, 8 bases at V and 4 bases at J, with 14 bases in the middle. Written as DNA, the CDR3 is TGTGCCAGCCTCCAGGAGTTTTCCACTGAAGCTTTCTTT. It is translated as CASLQEFSTEAFF.

The CDR3 reads CASSLAHPGAKAFF. The CDR3, as DNA: TGTGCCAGCAGCTTAGCGCATCCAGGGGCTAAGGCTTTCTTT. The chain uses TRBV7-2 and TRBJ1-1, with TRBD1 as a possible D gene (6 bases). V dropped 0 bases and J dropped 11 bases, with 16 bases sitting between them. The CDR3 covers 14 residues. Per germline, CDR1 SGHTA and CDR2 FQGNSA. The full variable domain, in which reference TRBV7-2 and TRBJ1-1 provide the parts outside the CDR3, is GAGVSQSPSNKVTEKGKDVELRCDPISGHTALYWYRQSLGQGLEFLIYFQGNSAPDKSGLPSDRFSAERTGGSVSTLTIQRTQQEDSAVYLCASSLAHPGAKAFFGQGTRLTVV.

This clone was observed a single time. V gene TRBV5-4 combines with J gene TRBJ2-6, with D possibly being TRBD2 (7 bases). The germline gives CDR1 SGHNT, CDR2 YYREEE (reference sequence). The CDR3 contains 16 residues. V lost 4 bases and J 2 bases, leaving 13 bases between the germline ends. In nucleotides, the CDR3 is TGTGCCAGCAGCCCTGGGGGGGCGGCTGGGGCCAACGTCCTGACTTTC. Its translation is CASSPGGAAGANVLTF.

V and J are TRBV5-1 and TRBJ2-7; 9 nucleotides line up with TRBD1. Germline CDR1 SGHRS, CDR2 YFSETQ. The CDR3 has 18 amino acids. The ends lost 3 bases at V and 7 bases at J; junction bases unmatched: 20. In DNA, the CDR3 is TGCGCCAGCAGCTCGACCCCGGGACAGGGTAACCGGCCTTGGGAGCAGTACTTC. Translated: CASSSTPGQGNRPWEQYF.

CDR3 nucleotide sequence: TGTGCCAGCAGCGGTAGCAATCAGCCCCAGCATTTT. It is translated as CASSGSNQPQHF. The genes are TRBV5-5 and TRBJ1-5; D gene ambiguous. Between the trimmed V and J ends, which lost 4 bases and 0 bases, there was a span of 2 bases. Germline CDR1 reads SGHKS; CDR2 reads YYEKEE (reference sequence). The CDR3 spans 12 residues. The full variable domain, completed using reference TRBV5-5 and TRBJ1-5, is DAGVTQSPTHLIKTRGQQVTLRCSPISGHKSVSWYQQVLGQGPQFIFQYYEKEERGRGNFPDRFSARQFPNYSSELNVNALLLGDSALYLCASSGSNQPQHFGDGTRLSIL.

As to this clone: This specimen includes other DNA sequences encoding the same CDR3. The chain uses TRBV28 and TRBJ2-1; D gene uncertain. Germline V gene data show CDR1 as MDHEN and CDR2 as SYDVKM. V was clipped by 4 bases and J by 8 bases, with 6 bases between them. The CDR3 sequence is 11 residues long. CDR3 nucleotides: TGTGCCAGCAGTTCCCCCCATGAGCAGTTCTTC. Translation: CASSSPHEQFF.